The source of this T cell receptor (beta chain) is a study of blood T cells in healthy people across ages. Next came a second PCR, run for roughly 6 to 11 cycles, which used a sample-barcoded 5' primer along with a J-beta primer mix. TCRdb reprocessed the 5' RACE reads with MiXCR, giving one entry per CDR3 protein. The repertoire holds hundreds of thousands of distinct CDR3 sequences, with around 30% as singletons. General observations from the study: Higher diversity and more naive CD4+ cells were features of long-lived donors, compared to aged donors. Naive T cell percentage showed a strong correlation with TCR beta diversity.

Turning to this clonotype: Its antigen is undetermined. A much larger clone lies a single base off, so this may be a read error. In this CDR3 the conserved last residue, phenylalanine or tryptophan, is missing, so a read error is likely.

This TCR derives from a woman of 80 years or more in good health. The sequenced material came from blood.

The CDR3 protein is CASSSWIRGVHEQYL. DNA of the CDR3: TGTGCCAGCAGTTCATGGATCCGGGGGGTCCACGAGCAGTACCTC. The chain uses TRBV6-5 and TRBJ2-7; the match to TRBD2 covers 7 bases. Looked up from germline, CDR1 is MNHEY and CDR2 is SVGAGI. The CDR3 is 15 amino acids. The V and J ends lost 4 bases and 5 bases, in that order; junction bases with no gene match: 11.